This is a list of T cell receptor beta chains from one sample in a study of breast tumors, draining lymph nodes, adjacent tissues. TCRdb reanalysed the multiplex PCR reads using MiXCR and keeps one entry per CDR3 protein. The repertoire holds approximately 230,000 distinct CDR3 sequences, with less than 40% as singletons. The sequenced material came from axillary lymph node tissue. The receptors come from a female donor with breast cancer. Some clones in this sample may be carry-over from other donors' samples. The CDR3 runs from the conserved cysteine through the conserved F or W. D genes are given only for firm matches. The size entry is marked missing in some rows and otherwise reads once, few, many or a size class.

cdr3_aa,cdr3_nt,clone_size,j_call,v_call,d_call
CASSLGAGRMNTGELFF,TGTGCCAGCAGCTTAGGCGCAGGGCGGATGAACACCGGGGAGCTGTTTTTT,few,TRBJ2-2,TRBV5-6,NA
CASSEQRRMQFF,TGTGCCAGCAGTGAACAGCGAAGAATGCAGTTCTTC,many,TRBJ2-1,TRBV2,NA
CASSLTSVRDRTYEQYF,TGCGCCAGCAGCTTGACTAGCGTCCGGGACAGAACCTACGAGCAGTACTTC,NA,TRBJ2-7,TRBV5-1,NA
CASSYQRGGQETQYF,TGTGCCAGCAGCTACCAGCGGGGGGGACAAGAGACCCAGTACTTC,many,TRBJ2-5,TRBV7-2,TRBD2
CASSVGLSSGRAVQYF,TGTGCCAGCAGCGTAGGCTTGTCTAGCGGGAGGGCCGTGCAGTACTTC,NA,TRBJ2-7,TRBV9,TRBD2
CATSDLGTSGEQFF,TGTGCCACCAGTGACCTCGGGACTAGCGGTGAGCAGTTCTTC,many,TRBJ2-1,TRBV24-1,TRBD2
CASSIGGAGGGNEQFF,TGTGCCAGTAGTATCGGCGGGGCCGGCGGAGGCAATGAGCAGTTCTTC,NA,TRBJ2-1,TRBV19,NA
CATSRSLSQYEGANVLTF,TGTGCCACCAGCAGGTCATTGTCCCAGTACGAGGGGGCCAACGTCCTGACTTTC,NA,TRBJ2-6,TRBV15,NA
CASSRIRRTVNEKLFF,TGTGCCAGCAGCCGGATACGCCGGACGGTGAATGAAAAACTGTTTTTT,NA,TRBJ1-4,TRBV7-9,NA
CASSGDLQVGARYEQYF,TGTGCCAGCAGTGGGGACCTACAAGTGGGGGCGCGGTACGAGCAGTACTTC,NA,TRBJ2-7,TRBV12-3/TRBV12-4,NA
CASSFTSAGITDTQYF,TGTGCCAGCAGCTTCACTAGCGCGGGGATCACAGATACGCAGTATTTT,NA,TRBJ2-3,TRBV7-8,TRBD2
CASTTYTGELFF,TGTGCCAGCACCACATACACCGGGGAGCTGTTTTTT,many,TRBJ2-2,TRBV7-9,NA
CASSVDAVLTQYF,TGTGCCAGCAGCGTAGACGCGGTGCTAACGCAGTATTTT,many,TRBJ2-3,TRBV9,NA
CASSLLGRNEQFF,TGTGCCAGCAGCTTGTTAGGCCGCAATGAGCAGTTCTTC,NA,TRBJ2-1,TRBV5-8,NA
CASSLEFWQGGINEKLFF,TGTGCCAGCAGCTTAGAGTTTTGGCAGGGCGGGATTAATGAAAAACTGTTTTTT,many,TRBJ1-4,TRBV11-2,NA
CASSLGPDQGTQYF,TGTGCCAGCAGCCTTGGACCCGACCAAGGGACCCAGTACTTC,once,TRBJ2-5,TRBV7-3,NA
CASSYRGRTDTQYF,TGTGCCAGCAGTTATCGGGGGCGGACAGATACGCAGTATTTT,many,TRBJ2-3,TRBV6-6,NA
CASSPLGVETQYF,TGTGCCAGCAGCCCCCTGGGGGTAGAGACCCAGTACTTC,many,TRBJ2-5,TRBV5-6,NA
CASSFDDAGLVRVDDEQFF,TGTGCCAGCAGTTTCGACGACGCGGGACTAGTTAGGGTGGACGATGAGCAGTTCTTC,NA,TRBJ2-1,TRBV24-1,TRBD2
CSASGTSGVSYNEQFF,TGCAGTGCTAGCGGGACTAGCGGGGTCTCCTACAATGAGCAGTTCTTC,many,TRBJ2-1,TRBV20-1,TRBD2
CASSFALAGGHEQFF,TGTGCCAGCAGTTTCGCACTAGCGGGGGGGCACGAGCAGTTCTTC,few,TRBJ2-1,TRBV6-2/TRBV6-3,TRBD2
CASSARAPSYNEQFF,TGTGCCAGCAGCGCCCGGGCACCCTCCTACAATGAGCAGTTCTTC,many,TRBJ2-1,TRBV9,NA
CASSFLSPRNSYEQYF,TGTGCCAGCAGTTTCTTGTCTCCGAGAAACTCCTACGAGCAGTACTTC,many,TRBJ2-7,TRBV12-3/TRBV12-4,NA
CASSSLAAEQFF,TGTGCCAGCAGCTCCCTAGCTGCCGAGCAGTTCTTC,many,TRBJ2-1,TRBV9,NA
CSAQSEGELYEQYF,TGCAGTGCTCAATCAGAGGGTGAGTTATACGAGCAGTACTTC,NA,TRBJ2-7,TRBV20-1,NA
CASSQGLALSTDTQYF,TGTGCCAGCAGCCAAGGGCTAGCTTTGAGCACAGATACGCAGTATTTT,many,TRBJ2-3,TRBV3-1,NA
CASRPQVFLAWGYTF,TGTGCCAGCAGGCCCCAGGTATTTCTAGCGTGGGGCTACACCTTC,many,TRBJ1-2,TRBV2,NA
CASSLIQRGAEKLFF,TGTGCCAGCAGTTTAATCCAGCGAGGGGCTGAAAAACTGTTTTTT,NA,TRBJ1-4,TRBV28,NA
CASSPLAGVDEQFF,TGTGCCAGCTCACCACTAGCGGGAGTAGATGAGCAGTTCTTC,few,TRBJ2-1,TRBV18,TRBD2
CASSARQGNFNEQFF,TGTGCCAGCAGCGCCCGACAGGGAAATTTTAATGAGCAGTTCTTC,few,TRBJ2-1,TRBV9,TRBD1
CASTRTSGSSYEQYF,TGTGCCAGCACGCGGACTAGCGGGAGCTCCTACGAGCAGTACTTC,few,TRBJ2-7,TRBV6-1,TRBD2
CASSTRTDYNSPLHF,TGTGCCAGCAGCACGCGGACGGATTATAATTCACCCCTCCACTTT,NA,TRBJ1-6,TRBV7-9,NA
CASRSGRAPHGYTF,TGTGCCAGCAGGTCCGGGAGGGCCCCTCATGGCTACACCTTC,NA,TRBJ1-2,TRBV12-3/TRBV12-4,NA
CASSPPQQGGGNTIYF,TGTGCCAGCTCACCACCTCAACAGGGGGGAGGAAACACCATATATTTT,NA,TRBJ1-3,TRBV18,TRBD1
CASTRQGETQYF,TGTGCCAGCACCCGACAGGGTGAGACCCAGTACTTC,NA,TRBJ2-5,TRBV7-9,TRBD1
CASSDTPEEPQHF,TGTGCCAGCAGTGATACCCCTGAGGAGCCCCAGCATTTT,few,TRBJ1-5,TRBV6-5,NA
CASSVLAGGAPDTQYF,TGTGCCAGCAGCGTACTAGCGGGGGGCGCCCCAGATACGCAGTATTTT,many,TRBJ2-3,TRBV7-9,TRBD2
CSASGTAIGETQYF,TGCAGTGCTAGTGGGACAGCGATCGGGGAGACCCAGTACTTC,few,TRBJ2-5,TRBV20-1,TRBD1
CASSPTSGGRNSPLHF,TGTGCCAGCAGCCCGACTAGCGGGGGGCGAAATTCACCCCTCCACTTT,NA,TRBJ1-6,TRBV7-2,NA
CASTLAGDSKTQYF,TGCGCCAGCACCCTAGCGGGAGACTCAAAGACCCAGTACTTC,many,TRBJ2-5,TRBV10-2,TRBD2
CASSRLAGGHERYF,TGTGCCAGCAGTAGACTAGCGGGAGGCCACGAGCGGTACTTC,NA,TRBJ2-7,TRBV27,TRBD2